What follows are 14 T cell receptor beta chains derived from one specimen sequenced in a study of vaccination and CD4 T cells after COVID-19. Regarding treatment: roughly ten-day PBMC culture with coronavirus spike peptide pools or control peptides (ViraFEST assay). These receptors lack a known antigen. Scientists ran DNA taken from cultured CD4+ T cells through the Oncomine TCR Beta short-read assay for sequencing. Each CDR3 protein gets one entry after TCRdb re-called the PCR reads with MiXCR. The profile shows about 15,000 distinct CDR3 sequences, more than 45% of them singletons. The sequenced material came from CD4+ T cells from blood, cultured in vitro. The receptors shown here come from a human donor who had recovered from COVID-19.

This clonotype has only one observation. The chain joins TRBV5-1 to TRBJ1-6, with 8 bases lining up with TRBD1. The CDR3 extends over 13 amino acids. Looked up from germline, CDR1 is SGHRS and CDR2 is YFSETQ. The trim removed 4 bases at V and 7 bases at J, leaving 1 base unmatched. The CDR3 sequence is CASSRQGNSPLHF. The CDR3 bases are TGCGCCAGCAGCCGACAGGGGAATTCACCCCTCCACTTT. Based on the CDR3 plus reference TRBV5-1 and TRBJ1-6, the full variable domain is KAGVTQTPRYLIKTRGQQVTLSCSPISGHRSVSWYQQTPGQGLQFLFEYFSETQRNKGNFPGRFSGRQFSNSRSEMNVSTLELGDSALYLCASSRQGNSPLHFGNGTRLTVT.

This clonotype has only a few counts. V gene TRBV15 combines with J gene TRBJ1-2; TRBD1 might be the D (6 bases). Trimming removed 0 bases from V and 10 bases from J, with 18 bases in between. Germline CDR1 reads LNHNV; CDR2 reads YYDKDF (reference sequence). The CDR3 is 15 residues long. CDR3 bases: TGTGCCACCAGCAGAGATTTCGGGGGCGTCAACTCCTACACCTTC. It specifies CATSRDFGGVNSYTF.

This chain connects TRBV19 to TRBJ1-2, with D possibly matching TRBD1 (5 bases). This CDR3 contains 14 residues. V lost 7 bases and J lost 1, with 13 bases in between. The germline gives CDR1 LNHDA, CDR2 SQIVND (reference sequence). The CDR3 region has the DNA TGTGCCAGTAACGCCGGGACTCGTAACTATGGCTACACCTTC. Protein: CASNAGTRNYGYTF.

The chain links TRBV5-1 to TRBJ2-1, with D possibly TRBD2 on 6 matching bases. CDR1 SGHRS and CDR2 YFSETQ come from the germline V gene. V lost 0 bases, J lost 0 bases, and 10 bases lay in between. The CDR3 has 16 residues. The CDR3 coding sequence is TGCGCCAGCAGCTTGGCTCTAGCGAGCTCCTACAATGAGCAGTTCTTC. Translating it yields CASSLALASSYNEQFF. The variable domain in full, with the rest retrieved from reference TRBV5-1 and TRBJ2-1, is KAGVTQTPRYLIKTRGQQVTLSCSPISGHRSVSWYQQTPGQGLQFLFEYFSETQRNKGNFPGRFSGRQFSNSRSEMNVSTLELGDSALYLCASSLALASSYNEQFFGPGTRLTVL.

The V call is TRBV14, the J call TRBJ1-6; D gene unclear. Germline-derived CDR1 and CDR2 are SGHDN and FVKESK. This CDR3 has 14 residues. Trimming pared 10 bases from V and 8 bases from J, leaving 18 bases between. CDR3 in DNA: TGTGCCACTTCCACCGTAGGGTACGATTCACCCCTCCACTTT. Encoded protein: CATSTVGYDSPLHF.

The gene calls are TRBV7-2 and TRBJ1-2; TRBD1 aligns across 7 bases. This CDR3 region has 14 residues. CDR1 SGHTA and CDR2 FQGNSA come from the germline V gene. Losses at the gene ends were 5 bases for V and 8 bases for J; bases not matched to a gene: 11. The CDR3 DNA follows: TGTGCCAGCAGCCAGGGACAGTTCGAGAGGGGCTACACCTTC. This codes for CASSQGQFERGYTF.

This clonotype has more than one count but fewer than ten. This rearrangement joins TRBV24-1 to TRBJ1-6; 8 bases fit TRBD1. Looked up from germline, CDR1 is KGHDR and CDR2 is SFDVKD. V lost 0 bases to trimming and J lost 7 bases; unmatched junction nucleotides: 4. This CDR3 is built from 16 residues. This CDR3 reads CATSDLGTGKNSPLHF. The CDR3 DNA reads TGTGCCACCAGTGATTTGGGGACAGGAAAAAATTCACCCCTCCACTTT.

The genes are TRBV2 and TRBJ2-5; the match to TRBD2 covers 8 bases. The CDR3 contains 17 residues. In germline, CDR1 is SNHLY, CDR2 FYNNEI. The ends lost 2 bases at V and 0 bases at J; junction bases unmatched: 8. In nucleotides, the CDR3 is TGTGCCAGCAGTGAACGTGGGCCTAGCGGGTACCAAGAGACCCAGTACTTC. Protein product: CASSERGPSGYQETQYF.

About this clonotype itself: The junction departs from the called germline gene at one end, perhaps through a read error. This chain joins TRBV2 and TRBJ1-2; TRBD1 agrees at 7 bases. The CDR3 is 14 amino acids. Germline-derived CDR1 and CDR2 are SNHLY and FYNNEI. The DNA of the CDR3 is TGTCCCAGCAGTGACCAGAGACAGGGACTCCGCTACACCTTC. Translating it yields CPSSDQRQGLRYTF. The full variable domain, rest sourced from reference TRBV2 and TRBJ1-2, is EPEVTQTPSHQVTQMGQEVILRCVPISNHLYFYWYRQILGQKVEFLVSFYNNEISEKSEIFDDQFSVERPDGSNFTLKIRSTKLEDSAMYFCPSSDQRQGLRYTFGSGTRLTVV.

V is TRBV16 and J is TRBJ1-5; D not resolved. V was shortened by 4 bases and J by 4 bases, with 8 bases between the two germline ends. The germline V gene encodes CDR1 KGHSY and CDR2 FQNENV. The CDR3 has 13 residues. CDR3 amino acids: CASSPDLNQPQHF. CDR3 nucleotide sequence: TGTGCCAGCAGCCCGGACCTTAATCAGCCCCAGCATTTT.

This clonotype was counted once. The chain links TRBV6-1 to TRBJ1-1, with no clear D. Trimming took 6 bases from V and 4 from J, leaving 9 bases between them. The CDR3 is made up of 12 amino acids. Germline values: CDR1 MNHNS, CDR2 SASEGT. For the CDR3, the DNA is TGTGCCAGCAGCCCATATGGCACTGAAGCTTTCTTT. It specifies CASSPYGTEAFF.

J is TRBJ2-3 and V is TRBV5-1, with D hard to call. CDR3 length equals 16 residues. Per germline, CDR1 SGHRS and CDR2 YFSETQ. The V gene lost 3 bases and the J gene lost 0 bases, with 14 bases spanning the gap. CDR3 sequence reads: CASSSQISPSTDTQYF. CDR3 nucleotide sequence: TGCGCCAGCAGCTCCCAGATATCCCCTAGCACAGATACGCAGTATTTT.

V gene TRBV20-1 combines with J gene TRBJ1-5; D possibly corresponds to TRBD1 (5 bases). V was clipped by 0 bases and J by 4 bases, with 16 bases between them. The CDR3 extends over 16 amino acids. Germline lookup yields CDR1 DFQATT and CDR2 SNEGSKA (reference sequence). CDR3 bases: TGCAGTGCTAGAGATGAAACGGGGGTTTCGAATCAGCCCCAGCATTTT. Translation gives CSARDETGVSNQPQHF.

The J gene is TRBJ2-7, the V gene TRBV5-1; no definite D call. Germline V lookup: CDR1 SGHRS, CDR2 YFSETQ. V was clipped by 0 bases and J by 6 bases, with 10 bases between them. The CDR3 covers 13 residues. DNA for the CDR3: TGCGCCAGCAGCTTGGAGGTGGGAAGCGAGCAGTACTTC. It codes for CASSLEVGSEQYF.